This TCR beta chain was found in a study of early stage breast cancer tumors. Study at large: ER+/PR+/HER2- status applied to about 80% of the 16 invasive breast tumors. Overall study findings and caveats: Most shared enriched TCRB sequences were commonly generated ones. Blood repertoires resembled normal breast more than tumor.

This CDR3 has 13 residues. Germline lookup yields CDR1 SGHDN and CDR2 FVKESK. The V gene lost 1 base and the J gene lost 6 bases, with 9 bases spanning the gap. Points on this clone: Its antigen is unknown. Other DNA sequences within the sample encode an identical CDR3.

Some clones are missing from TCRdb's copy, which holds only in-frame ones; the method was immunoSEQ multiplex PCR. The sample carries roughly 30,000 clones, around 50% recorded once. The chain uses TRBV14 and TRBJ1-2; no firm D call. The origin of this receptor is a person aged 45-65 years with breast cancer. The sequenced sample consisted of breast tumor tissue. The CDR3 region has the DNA TGTGCCAGCAGCCAAGCCGGGATCCATGGCTACACCTTC. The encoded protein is CASSQAGIHGYTF.